This T cell receptor (beta chain) is from a study of blood T cell repertoires in COVID-19 (TCRdb year 2020). Regarding the study in general: Collaborator samples came from the United States, Italy and Spain and covered acute and convalescent phases of COVID-19. The material from the prospective study consisted of cDNA or gDNA derived from T cells, B-cell-depleted T cells, or PBMCs. Sample metadata almost always included a de-identified subject ID, COVID-19 status, age in years and sex. Where HLA class I and class II types were available, the types were taken from metadata supplied by the sample provider, not from assay-based typing. A freely available public database, intended as a resource for researchers studying the immune response to SARS-CoV-2, is where the repertoires were released. Samples were obtained from the ongoing ImmuneRACE study (first 160 participants) and from 1,254 subjects provided by 6 global collaborators. The dataset comprised deeply sampled blood TCRbeta repertoires from subjects exposed to, actively infected with, or recovered from COVID-19.

The immunoSEQ Assay, a bias-controlled multiplex PCR, was used to amplify TCRbeta CDR3 regions from genomic DNA. On the authors' methods: Nucleated cell counts per sample were estimated from amplification of reference gene primers within the assay. Sequence reads were collapsed and filtered to measure the absolute abundance of every unique TCRbeta CDR3 rearrangement. For each sample, productive Simpson clonality was calculated as the square root of Simpson's diversity index across productive rearrangements. The source is immuneACCESS, and TCRdb retained only in-frame sequences with V and J called. Part of the clones is not carried over; for the studies checked, unresolved V genes explain less than half of this, and the remainder is unexplained. V and J calls plus clone size are reproduced from that table; the DNA served to infer D and trimming. The sample profile shows 130,000 to 150,000 clones; about 90% of them were found once. Around 6.1% of the sample comes from the top ten.

Findings and caveats that apply to the study as a whole: The quantity of clinical and demographic metadata differed by source and by participant and was supplied without curation.

With regard to this clone: What antigen it recognizes has not been identified. An end of the junction differs from the germline gene, which may be a read error.

Each collaborating institution followed its own protocols to collect whole blood in K2EDTA tubes. For TCRbeta analysis, collaborator samples were shipped as frozen whole blood, as isolated PBMCs, or as DNA extracted from either sample type. The CDR3 holds 14 amino acids from the cysteine to the phenylalanine. Only the CDR3 region is kept as DNA, spanning 42 bases read in frame from base 1. Reading the germline V gene gives CDR1 WSHSY and CDR2 SAAADI. The rearranged segments are TRBV10-2 and TRBJ2-5; the D region possibly corresponds to TRBD2 (6 bases align). The receptor was isolated from a man of 80 years or more with acute or convalescent COVID-19. Sequencing was carried out using peripheral blood. At the DNA level, the sequence is TGCGCCAGCAATGAGGGAGGATCCCAAGAGACCCAGTACTTC. It translates as CASNEGGSQETQYF.